Below are 27 T cell receptor beta chains sequenced from a single sample in a study of blood T cell repertoires in COVID-19. Here immunoSEQ multiplex PCR was the method, and the copy in TCRdb shows in-frame clones only, minus some. Among around 270,000 clones, roughly 89% were seen once, and the ten largest hold roughly 4.8%. Sequenced material: peripheral blood. These receptors all come from a man in his forties or fifties with acute or convalescent COVID-19.

The chain is built from TRBV5-6 and TRBJ1-2; TRBD1 is a possible D gene (5 bases). V dropped 6 bases and J dropped 2 bases, with 17 bases sitting between them. The CDR3 covers 15 residues. CDR1 and CDR2 from the germline V gene are SGHDT and YYEEEE. The CDR3, as DNA: TGTGCCAGCACCCCTCTCTCGCAGGGCAACTATGGCTACACCTTC. Amino acid sequence: CASTPLSQGNYGYTF.

The V and J genes are TRBV9 and TRBJ2-3, with D possibly matching TRBD2 (6 bases). Per the germline V gene, CDR1 is SGDLS and CDR2 is YYNGEE. The CDR3 is 15 residues long. The V and J ends lost 7 bases and 4 bases respectively, with 19 bases between them. The CDR3 spells CASAPAGRQSDTQYF. DNA of the CDR3: TGTGCCAGCGCCCCCGCGGGGCGTCAATCAGATACGCAGTATTTT.

The rearrangement uses TRBV5-1 and TRBJ2-3; 8 bases line up with TRBD1. CDR1 SGHRS and CDR2 YFSETQ come from the germline V gene. The V and J ends lost 3 bases and 4 bases, in that order; junction bases with no gene match: 7. This CDR3 contains 15 residues. This CDR3 reads CASSSDRGFADTQYF. CDR3 nucleotide sequence: TGCGCCAGCAGCTCCGACAGGGGATTTGCAGATACGCAGTATTTT.

This chain's CDR3 is CASSPGLAGGNEQFF. CDR3 coding DNA: TGTGCCAGCAGCCCGGGACTAGCGGGGGGGAATGAGCAGTTCTTC. This rearrangement joins TRBV2 to TRBJ2-1; 16 positions match TRBD2. V gave up 6 bases and J gave up 7 bases; unmatched junction bases: 3. Germline CDR1 SNHLY, CDR2 FYNNEI. This CDR3 comprises 15 residues.

The chain uses TRBV2 and TRBJ2-3; D unclear. This CDR3 region has 13 residues. Trimming removed 6 bases from V and 10 bases from J, with 17 bases in between. Germline CDR1 SNHLY, CDR2 FYNNEI. This CDR3 reads CASRELVSGAQYF. CDR3 DNA: TGTGCCAGCAGGGAGTTAGTCTCGGGTGCGCAGTATTTT. The variable domain in full, with the rest retrieved from reference TRBV2 and TRBJ2-3, is EPEVTQTPSHQVTQMGQEVILRCVPISNHLYFYWYRQILGQKVEFLVSFYNNEISEKSEIFDDQFSVERPDGSNFTLKIRSTKLEDSAMYFCASRELVSGAQYFGPGTRLTVL.

The V call is TRBV5-1, the J call TRBJ2-3; D possibly corresponds to TRBD2 (5 bases). There are 15 residues in the CDR3. Trimming removed 4 bases from V and 2 bases from J, with 14 bases in between. Germline CDR1 reads SGHRS; CDR2 reads YFSETQ. CDR3 nucleotides: TGCGCCAGCAGCCCGGAGGTGGATTCCACAGATACGCAGTATTTT. Translation gives CASSPEVDSTDTQYF.

V is TRBV5-4 and J is TRBJ2-1; D remains unclear. The CDR3 is 12 amino acids. Germline CDR1 is SGHNT and CDR2 is YYREEE (reference sequence). V lost 0 bases to trimming and J lost 7 bases, with 5 bases between them. The CDR3 reads CASSLDRNEQFF. The DNA of the CDR3 is TGTGCCAGCAGCTTGGACCGGAATGAGCAGTTCTTC.

This rearrangement joins TRBV7-9 to TRBJ2-2; D ambiguous. Trimming removed 4 bases from V and 3 bases from J, with 12 bases in between. The length of the CDR3 is 15 residues. CDR1 is SEHNR, CDR2 FQNEAQ, per germline (reference sequence). The CDR3 DNA reads as TGTGCCAGCAGCTCCGACGGGTCATACACCGGGGAGCTGTTTTTT. It specifies CASSSDGSYTGELFF.

This chain links TRBV5-1 with TRBJ1-6, with TRBD1 matching over 7 bases. J was trimmed by 7 bases and V by 3 bases; bases with no gene match: 7. This CDR3 comprises 15 residues. Germline assignment: CDR1 SGHRS and CDR2 YFSETQ. The chain's CDR3 is CASSSQGESNSPLHF. CDR3 coding DNA: TGCGCCAGCAGCTCCCAGGGGGAATCCAATTCACCCCTCCACTTT.

The chain combines TRBV7-3 with TRBJ1-1; possibly TRBD1 for D (5 bases). CDR1 is SGHTA, CDR2 FQGTGA, per germline. The CDR3 extends over 14 amino acids. V was clipped by 0 bases and J by 11 bases, with 16 bases between them. CDR3 amino acids: CASSLTAGGSRAFF. The CDR3 DNA sequence: TGTGCCAGCAGCTTAACTGCGGGGGGGTCACGGGCTTTCTTT.

This chain joins TRBV7-3 and TRBJ1-1; no reliable D call. The germline gives CDR1 SGHTA, CDR2 FQGTGA. CDR3 size: 13 residues. Between the trimmed V and J ends, which lost 5 bases and 1 base, there was a span of 8 bases. The CDR3 loop reads CASSAGQNTEAFF. CDR3 in DNA: TGTGCCAGCAGCGCGGGCCAGAACACTGAAGCTTTCTTT.

The DNA for the CDR3 is TGTGCCAGCAGTTCCTCGGGGACAGGGATTATCCCCCTCCACTTT. This translates into CASSSSGTGIIPLHF. The gene calls are TRBV6-2 or TRBV6-3 and TRBJ1-6; TRBD1 matches 9 bases. Trimming at V came to 4 bases and at J to 13 bases, leaving 11 bases not matched to a gene. Per the germline V gene, CDR1 is MNHEY and CDR2 is SVGEGT. The length of the CDR3 is 15 residues.

The V gene is TRBV29-1, the J gene TRBJ1-2, with a weak D call TRBD1 (5 bases). V was pared by 5 bases and J by 1 base, with 17 bases between. CDR3 length: 15 residues. CDR1 SQVTM and CDR2 ANQGSEA come from the germline V gene. In DNA form, the CDR3 reads TGCAGCGTTCCTCACGGGACTCAAGATAACTATGGCTACACCTTC. Protein sequence: CSVPHGTQDNYGYTF.

The rearrangement links TRBV30 to TRBJ1-2; unclear D gene. Germline V CDR1 and CDR2: GTSNPN, SVGIG (reference sequence). CDR3 length: 11 residues. V lost 4 bases, J lost 11 bases, and 14 bases lay in between. This chain's CDR3 is CAWNSRSFYTF. The CDR3 bases are TGTGCCTGGAACAGCCGGTCCTTTTACACCTTC.

The chain couples TRBV5-6 to TRBJ2-5; 7 nucleotides agree with TRBD1. CDR3 length: 14 residues. Germline CDR1 reads SGHDT; CDR2 reads YYEEEE. After removal of 6 bases from V and 4 bases from J, the junction contained 9 bases not matched to a gene. The CDR3 region has the DNA TGTGCCAGCACCAAACCCACAGGGGTAGAGACCCAGTACTTC. It codes for CASTKPTGVETQYF.

This chain joins TRBV6-5 and TRBJ1-4; 8 nucleotides match TRBD1. Germline V gene data show CDR1 as MNHEY and CDR2 as SVGAGI. The trim removed 5 bases at V and 9 bases at J, leaving 8 bases unmatched. This CDR3 is built from 14 residues. In DNA, the CDR3 is TGTGCCAGCAGTCCCCGGACAGGGAGTCAAAAACTGTTTTTT. It yields the protein CASSPRTGSQKLFF.

This chain uses TRBV9 with TRBJ2-1; D gene ambiguous. Germline CDR1 SGDLS, CDR2 YYNGEE. This CDR3 has 13 residues. Trimming cost V 1 base and J 10 bases, with 12 bases left between them. The chain's CDR3 is CASSVSPLREQFF. CDR3 bases: TGTGCCAGCAGCGTAAGCCCTCTCCGCGAGCAGTTCTTC. The full variable domain, rest sourced from reference TRBV9 and TRBJ2-1, is DSGVTQTPKHLITATGQRVTLRCSPRSGDLSVYWYQQSLDQGLQFLIQYYNGEERAKGNILERFSAQQFPDLHSELNLSSLELGDSALYFCASSVSPLREQFFGPGTRLTVL.

CDR3 protein: CASSGQGAATNEKLFF. DNA for the CDR3: TGTGCCAGCAGTGGTCAGGGGGCAGCAACTAATGAAAAACTGTTTTTT. The chain joins TRBV2 to TRBJ1-4; 8 bases line up with TRBD1. J gave up 0 bases and V 4 bases, and 4 bases lay outside the gene matches. Per germline, CDR1 SNHLY and CDR2 FYNNEI. The CDR3 extends over 16 amino acids.

This chain links TRBV18 with TRBJ1-5; perhaps TRBD1 as D (6 bases). Germline lookup yields CDR1 KGHSH and CDR2 LQKENI. This CDR3 spans 16 amino acids. V shed 3 bases and J shed 4 bases, with 16 bases lying between them. CDR3: CASSPWGGQVNQPQHF. As DNA, the CDR3 is TGTGCCAGCTCACCCTGGGGGGGACAAGTTAATCAGCCCCAGCATTTT. The complete variable domain, with remaining parts taken from reference TRBV18 and TRBJ1-5, reads NAGVMQNPRHLVRRRGQEARLRCSPMKGHSHVYWYRQLPEEGLKFMVYLQKENIIDESGMPKERFSAEFPKEGPSILRIQQVVRGDSAAYFCASSPWGGQVNQPQHFGDGTRLSIL.

The chain couples TRBV15 to TRBJ2-6; tentatively, D is TRBD1 (6 bases). V shed 1 base and J shed 0 bases, with 13 bases lying between them. Germline CDR1 is LNHNV and CDR2 is YYDKDF (reference sequence). CDR3 size: 18 residues. This CDR3 reads CATSRVGALNSGANVLTF. As DNA, the CDR3 is TGTGCCACCAGCAGAGTGGGGGCCCTTAACTCTGGGGCCAACGTCCTGACTTTC.

The chain links TRBV5-4 to TRBJ2-3; D is unclear. CDR3 length: 15 amino acids. Germline V gives CDR1 SGHNT, CDR2 YYREEE (reference sequence). Between the trimmed V and J ends, which lost 3 bases and 0 bases, there was a span of 11 bases. Written as DNA, the CDR3 is TGTGCCAGCAGCTCTGTGTTGTTGAGCACAGATACGCAGTATTTT. Translation: CASSSVLLSTDTQYF.

The chain couples TRBV5-4 to TRBJ2-7, with D possibly being TRBD1 (6 bases). CDR3 length: 14 amino acids. Germline loops: CDR1 SGHNT, CDR2 YYREEE (reference sequence). The V end was cut by 5 bases, the J end by 3 bases, with 15 bases between. CDR3 residues: CASSQFTGNYEQYF. Here the CDR3 DNA reads TGTGCCAGCAGTCAATTCACAGGGAACTACGAGCAGTACTTC.

This chain joins TRBV30 and TRBJ2-7; D is perhaps TRBD1 (6 bases). The CDR3 is 13 amino acids. Germline CDR1 is GTSNPN and CDR2 is SVGIG (reference sequence). Trimming left V 3 bases short and J 2 bases short, with 11 bases between. The CDR3 region has the DNA TGTGCCTGGAGCGGGACATCAACCTACGAGCAGTACTTC. It specifies CAWSGTSTYEQYF.

This clone was counted a single time. V gene TRBV7-8 combines with J gene TRBJ1-2; TRBD1 might be the D (5 bases). V was cut by 5 bases and J by 7 bases, with 11 bases left in between. The CDR3 sequence is 12 residues long. From germline, CDR1 is SGHVS and CDR2 FQNEAQ. The CDR3 nucleotides read TGTGCCAGCAGCCCCCCGGGGGGTGGCTACACCTTC. It codes for CASSPPGGGYTF.

A note on this clone: Germline and junction disagree at one end, which may indicate a read error. The rearrangement links TRBV3-1 (or the pseudogene TRBV3-2) to TRBJ2-7, with 9 nucleotides matching TRBD2. CDR1 LGHDT and CDR2 YNNKEL come from the germline V gene (reference sequence). CDR3 size: 12 residues. The CDR3: CASSLPGLAEIF. In DNA form, the CDR3 reads TGTGCCAGCAGCCTGCCGGGACTAGCAGAAATCTTC.

This clone appeared once. The chain couples TRBV5-1 to TRBJ1-4, with a tentative D call TRBD1 (6 bases). V was shortened by 5 bases and J by 8 bases, with 19 bases between the two germline ends. CDR3 length: 15 residues. CDR1 and CDR2 from the germline V gene are SGHRS and YFSETQ. The CDR3 region is CASRETGMVREKLFF. The CDR3 nucleotides are TGCGCCAGCAGGGAAACAGGGATGGTTCGGGAAAAACTGTTTTTT.

The chain has TRBV27 and TRBJ2-7; weak D call: TRBD1 (6 bases). This CDR3 comprises 14 residues. Trimming removed 6 bases from V and 2 bases from J, with 14 bases in between. The germline V gene encodes CDR1 MNHEY and CDR2 SMNVEV (reference sequence). The CDR3, as DNA: TGTGCCAGCAGCCTACAGGGTCCCCCCTACGAGCAGTACTTC. Its protein product is CASSLQGPPYEQYF.